The 3 T cell receptor beta chains in this list originate from one sample, sequenced in a study of cytomegalovirus exposure and HLA in healthy donors. With 60 Vbeta and 13 Jbeta primers, the PCR was carried out. Libraries were prepared by immunoSEQ multiplex PCR; TCRdb keeps only in-frame clonotypes and omits some of them. The listing contains over 150,000 clones. Sequenced sample: PBMCs. The source is a boy aged 10-17 years in good health and CMV-seronegative.

The gene calls are TRBV5-6 and TRBJ2-7; 11 bases agree with TRBD1. The CDR3 runs to 14 residues. Germline lookup yields CDR1 SGHDT and CDR2 YYEEEE. The J segment lost 2 bases and the V segment lost 4 bases, leaving 2 bases of the junction unmatched. The CDR3 nucleotides read TGTGCCAGCAGCAAGGGACAGGGGGCCTACGAGCAGTACTTC. Translation gives CASSKGQGAYEQYF.

The chain joins TRBV19 to TRBJ1-2; 8 bases are a match to TRBD1. Germline CDR1 reads LNHDA; CDR2 reads SQIVND (reference sequence). The V segment lost 5 bases and the J segment 4 bases; nucleotides outside the gene matches: 6. This CDR3 has 14 amino acids. Written as DNA, the CDR3 is TGTGCCAGTAGTCCGTGGGACAGGTTCTATGGCTACACCTTC. Amino acid sequence: CASSPWDRFYGYTF.

V gene TRBV10-2 combines with J gene TRBJ2-7; D is uncertain. Germline CDR1 reads WSHSY; CDR2 reads SAAADI. V was clipped by 0 bases and J by 5 bases, with 5 bases between them. The CDR3 is made up of 12 amino acids. CDR3 sequence reads: CASSESRDEQYF. The CDR3 DNA follows: TGCGCCAGCAGTGAGTCCCGGGACGAGCAGTACTTC.